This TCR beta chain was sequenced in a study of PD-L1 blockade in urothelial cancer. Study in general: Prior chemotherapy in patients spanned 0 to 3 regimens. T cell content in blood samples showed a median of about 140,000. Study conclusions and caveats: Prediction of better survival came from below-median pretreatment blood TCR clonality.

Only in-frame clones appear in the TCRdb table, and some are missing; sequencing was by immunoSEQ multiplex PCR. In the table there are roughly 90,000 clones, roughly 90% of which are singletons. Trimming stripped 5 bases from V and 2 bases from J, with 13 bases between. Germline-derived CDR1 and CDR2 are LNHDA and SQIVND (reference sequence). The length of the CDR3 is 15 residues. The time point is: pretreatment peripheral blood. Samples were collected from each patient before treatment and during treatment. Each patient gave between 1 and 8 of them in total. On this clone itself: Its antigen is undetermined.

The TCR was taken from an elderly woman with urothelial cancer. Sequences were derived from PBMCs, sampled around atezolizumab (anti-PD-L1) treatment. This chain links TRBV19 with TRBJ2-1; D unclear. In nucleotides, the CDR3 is TGTGCCAGTAGTCTCGGAGTAGCAACCTACAATGAGCAGTTCTTC. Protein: CASSLGVATYNEQFF.